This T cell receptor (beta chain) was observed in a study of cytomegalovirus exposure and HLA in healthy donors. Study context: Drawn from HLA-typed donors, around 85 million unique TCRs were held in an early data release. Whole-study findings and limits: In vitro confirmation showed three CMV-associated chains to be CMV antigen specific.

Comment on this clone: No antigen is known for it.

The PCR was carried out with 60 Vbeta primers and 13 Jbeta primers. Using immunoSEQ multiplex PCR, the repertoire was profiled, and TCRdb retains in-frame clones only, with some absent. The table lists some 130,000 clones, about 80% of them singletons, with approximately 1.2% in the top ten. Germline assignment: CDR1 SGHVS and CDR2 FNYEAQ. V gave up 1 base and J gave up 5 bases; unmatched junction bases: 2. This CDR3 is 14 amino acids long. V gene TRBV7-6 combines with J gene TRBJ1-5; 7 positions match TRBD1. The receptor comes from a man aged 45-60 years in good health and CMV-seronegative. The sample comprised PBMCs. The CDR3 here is CASSLGQGYQPQHF. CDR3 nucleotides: TGTGCCAGCAGCTTAGGACAGGGCTATCAGCCCCAGCATTTT.